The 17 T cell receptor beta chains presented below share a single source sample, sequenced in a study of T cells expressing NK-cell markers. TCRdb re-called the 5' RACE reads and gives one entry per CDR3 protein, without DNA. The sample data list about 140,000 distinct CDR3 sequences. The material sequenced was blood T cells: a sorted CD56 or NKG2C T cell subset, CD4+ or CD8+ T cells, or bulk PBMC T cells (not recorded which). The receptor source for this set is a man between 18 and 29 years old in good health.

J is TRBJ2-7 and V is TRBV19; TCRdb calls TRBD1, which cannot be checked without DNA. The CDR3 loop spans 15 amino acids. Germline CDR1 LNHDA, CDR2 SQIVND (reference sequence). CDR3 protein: CASSIGQGSTREQYF.

CDR3 sequence reads: CASSQAGNSGNTIYF. The V call is TRBV4-1, the J call TRBJ1-3. CDR3 length: 15 residues. Germline CDR1 is MGHRA and CDR2 is YSYEKL.

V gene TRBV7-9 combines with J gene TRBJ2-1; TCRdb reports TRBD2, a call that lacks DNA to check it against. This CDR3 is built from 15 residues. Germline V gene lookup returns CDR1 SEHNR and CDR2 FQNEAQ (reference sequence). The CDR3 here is CASSFVQRRDNEQFF. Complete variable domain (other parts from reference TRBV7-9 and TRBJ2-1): DTGVSQNPRHKITKRGQNVTFRCDPISEHNRLYWYRQTLGQGPEFLTYFQNEAQLEKSRLLSDRFSAERPKGSFSTLEIQRTEQGDSAMYLCASSFVQRRDNEQFFGPGTRLTVL.

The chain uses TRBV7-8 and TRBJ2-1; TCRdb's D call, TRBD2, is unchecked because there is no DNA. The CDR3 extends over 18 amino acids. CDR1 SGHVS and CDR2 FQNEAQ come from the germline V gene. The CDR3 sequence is CASSLRTSGRGTNNEQFF.

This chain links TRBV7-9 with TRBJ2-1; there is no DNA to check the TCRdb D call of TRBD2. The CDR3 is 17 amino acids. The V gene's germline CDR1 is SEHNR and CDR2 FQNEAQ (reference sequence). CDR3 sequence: CASSHRPSGDPYNEQFF. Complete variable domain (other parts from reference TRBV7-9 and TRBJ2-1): DTGVSQNPRHKITKRGQNVTFRCDPISEHNRLYWYRQTLGQGPEFLTYFQNEAQLEKSRLLSDRFSAERPKGSFSTLEIQRTEQGDSAMYLCASSHRPSGDPYNEQFFGPGTRLTVL.

The CDR3 region is CASSPRGADTEAFF. This chain connects TRBV7-9 to TRBJ1-1; the D call of TRBD1 rests on TCRdb alone, since no DNA is present to check it. CDR1 is SEHNR and CDR2 is FQNEAQ in the germline V gene (reference sequence). The CDR3 covers 14 residues.

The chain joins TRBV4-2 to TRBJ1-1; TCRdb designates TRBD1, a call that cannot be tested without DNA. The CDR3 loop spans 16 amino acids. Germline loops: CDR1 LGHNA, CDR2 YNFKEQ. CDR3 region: CASSQDRGGAGTEAFF.

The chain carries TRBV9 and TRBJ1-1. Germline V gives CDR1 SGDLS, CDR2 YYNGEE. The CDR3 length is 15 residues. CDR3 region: CASSAVVGRNTEAFF.

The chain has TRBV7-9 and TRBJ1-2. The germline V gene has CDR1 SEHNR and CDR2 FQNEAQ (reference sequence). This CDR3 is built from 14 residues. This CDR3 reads CASSLGPDLNGYTF. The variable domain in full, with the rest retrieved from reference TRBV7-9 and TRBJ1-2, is DTGVSQNPRHKITKRGQNVTFRCDPISEHNRLYWYRQTLGQGPEFLTYFQNEAQLEKSRLLSDRFSAERPKGSFSTLEIQRTEQGDSAMYLCASSLGPDLNGYTFGSGTRLTVV.

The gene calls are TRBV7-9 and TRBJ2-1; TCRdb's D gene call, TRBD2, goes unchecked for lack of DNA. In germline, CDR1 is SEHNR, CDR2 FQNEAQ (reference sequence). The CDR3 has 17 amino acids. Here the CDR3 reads CASSLPASGKWPHEQFF.

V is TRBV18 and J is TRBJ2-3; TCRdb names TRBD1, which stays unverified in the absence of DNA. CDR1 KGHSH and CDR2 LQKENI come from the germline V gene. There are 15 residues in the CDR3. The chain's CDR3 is CASSADRGSTDTQYF.

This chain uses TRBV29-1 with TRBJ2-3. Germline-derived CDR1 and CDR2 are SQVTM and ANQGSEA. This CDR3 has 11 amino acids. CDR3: CSVERDLPQYF.

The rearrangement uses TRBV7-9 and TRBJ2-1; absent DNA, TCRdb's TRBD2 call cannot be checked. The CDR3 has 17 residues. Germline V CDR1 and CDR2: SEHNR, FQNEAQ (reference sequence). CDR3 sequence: CASSPRLAGGPNNEQFF.

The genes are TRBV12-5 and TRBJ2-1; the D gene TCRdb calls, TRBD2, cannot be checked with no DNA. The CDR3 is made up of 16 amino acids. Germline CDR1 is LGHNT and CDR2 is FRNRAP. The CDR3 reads CASGLVWAGRSNEQFF. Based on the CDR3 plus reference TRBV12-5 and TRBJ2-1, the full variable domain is DARVTQTPRHKVTEMGQEVTMRCQPILGHNTVFWYRQTMMQGLELLAYFRNRAPLDDSGMPKDRFSAEMPDATLATLKIQPSEPRDSAVYFCASGLVWAGRSNEQFFGPGTRLTVL.

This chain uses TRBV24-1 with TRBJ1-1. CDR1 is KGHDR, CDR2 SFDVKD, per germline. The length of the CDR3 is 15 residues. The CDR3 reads CATSDSQSSNTEAFF.

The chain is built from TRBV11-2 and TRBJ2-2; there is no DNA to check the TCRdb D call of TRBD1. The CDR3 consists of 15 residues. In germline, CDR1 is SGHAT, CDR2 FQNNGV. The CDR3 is CASSFIPGESGELFF.

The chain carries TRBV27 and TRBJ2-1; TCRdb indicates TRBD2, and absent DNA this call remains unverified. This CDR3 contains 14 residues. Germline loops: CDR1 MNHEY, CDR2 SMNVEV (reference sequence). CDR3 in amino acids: CASSLSSGSPRQFF.